These 21 T cell receptor beta chains came from one sample sequenced in a study of Ad26.COV2.S vaccination and SARS-CoV-2 variants. Treatment specified: roughly 20 received Ad26.COV2.S at low or high dose, single or two shots; about 5 received placebo; per-sample allocation not given. Sampling took place 63 days after the first vaccine or placebo injection. The repertoire was sequenced with immunoSEQ multiplex PCR; TCRdb's copy has only in-frame clones and lacks some. The sample lists about 350,000 clones, 80% to 90% seen once, with 3% to 4% in the top ten. Sequences were derived from peripheral blood, sampled in a trial of Ad26.COV2.S vaccine versus placebo. These receptors were obtained from a person between 18 and 60 years old who received the Ad26.COV2.S COVID-19 vaccine or a placebo.

CDR3 sequence reads: CSVEGSPPGNTIYF. CDR3 sequence (DNA): TGCAGCGTTGAAGGGTCTCCCCCTGGAAACACCATATATTTT. V usage is TRBV29-1 and J usage is TRBJ1-3; no firm D call. With 1 base removed from V and 2 bases from J, the gap between germline ends came to 9 bases. The length of the CDR3 is 14 residues. Germline CDR1 and CDR2: SQVTM and ANQGSEA.

The chain uses TRBV7-2 and TRBJ1-2; no definite D call. The V and J ends lost 1 base and 2 bases respectively, with 8 bases between them. The germline V gene encodes CDR1 SGHTA and CDR2 FQGNSA. This CDR3 has 14 residues. The CDR3 DNA sequence: TGTGCCAGCAGCTTAGGGTCGGGGAACTATGGCTACACCTTC. Translated, it gives CASSLGSGNYGYTF.

V gene TRBV11-3 combines with J gene TRBJ1-3; 7 bases map to TRBD1. Germline CDR1 reads SGHNT; CDR2 reads YENEEA. CDR3 length: 13 residues. With V trimmed by 5 bases and J by 4 bases, 2 bases remained unmatched. The CDR3 reads CASSQTGGNTIYF. The CDR3 nucleotides read TGTGCCAGCAGCCAGACAGGGGGAAACACCATATATTTT.

Note on this clone: At the DNA level, this CDR3 is encoded by other sequences in the same sample as well. V usage is TRBV19 and J usage is TRBJ1-1, with unresolved D. This CDR3 is 13 amino acids long. Germline V gene sequence: CDR1 LNHDA, CDR2 SQIVND (reference sequence). V shed 1 base and J shed 1 base, with 4 bases lying between them. The CDR3 sequence: CASSIGRNTEAFF. The CDR3 coding sequence is TGTGCCAGTAGTATAGGCAGGAACACTGAAGCTTTCTTT.

This clone was found once. The V call is TRBV5-5, the J call TRBJ2-2; D is perhaps TRBD1 (5 bases). There are 18 residues in the CDR3. Germline CDR1 and CDR2: SGHKS and YYEKEE (reference sequence). V was clipped by 0 bases and J by 5 bases, with 20 bases between them. CDR3 loop: CASSLALAGKITTGELFF. The CDR3, as DNA: TGTGCCAGCAGCTTGGCCCTGGCAGGGAAGATAACAACCGGGGAGCTGTTTTTT.

The sample holds one count of this clone. The CDR3 loop is CASSPPVSQGSQVYEQYF. The CDR3 nucleotides are TGTGCCAGCTCACCACCGGTCAGTCAGGGGTCGCAGGTCTACGAGCAGTACTTC. The V call is TRBV18, the J call TRBJ2-7; D perhaps matches TRBD1 (6 bases). Between the trimmed V and J ends, which lost 0 bases and 3 bases, there was a span of 21 bases. CDR3 size: 18 residues. Germline V gives CDR1 KGHSH, CDR2 LQKENI.

The gene calls are TRBV5-4 and TRBJ2-1, with 7 bases lining up with TRBD1. The germline V gene has CDR1 SGHNT and CDR2 YYREEE (reference sequence). The CDR3 consists of 15 residues. The V gene end was trimmed by 5 bases and the J gene end by 0 bases; junction bases not matched to a gene: 5. CDR3 region: CASRETGDSYNEQFF. The CDR3 DNA is TGTGCCAGCAGAGAAACAGGGGACTCCTACAATGAGCAGTTCTTC.

The CDR3 here is CASSLTGRGRPKNIQYF. CDR3 bases: TGTGCCAGCAGTTTAACGGGGAGAGGGAGGCCCAAAAACATTCAGTACTTC. The chain carries TRBV27 and TRBJ2-4; a possible D gene is TRBD2 (6 bases). There are 17 residues in the CDR3. The germline V gene has CDR1 MNHEY and CDR2 SMNVEV (reference sequence). Trimming stripped 2 bases from V and 2 bases from J, with 16 bases between.

V and J are TRBV4-3 and TRBJ1-1, with D perhaps matching TRBD1 (5 bases). Germline-derived CDR1 and CDR2 are LGHNA and YSLEER. The V and J ends lost 0 bases and 5 bases respectively, with 13 bases between them. This CDR3 is 15 amino acids long. The CDR3 sequence: CASSQEGAGGTEAFF. The DNA of the CDR3 is TGCGCCAGCAGCCAAGAAGGGGCCGGGGGGACTGAAGCTTTCTTT.

The chain combines TRBV2 with TRBJ2-1, with 7 bases fitting TRBD1. The junction had 7 bases not matched to a gene; V was cut back by 4 bases and J by 7 bases. This CDR3 comprises 14 residues. CDR1 and CDR2 (germline): SNHLY, FYNNEI. For the CDR3, the DNA is TGTGCCAGCAGTGCTGAGCAGGGGGTAAATGAGCAGTTCTTC. The encoded protein is CASSAEQGVNEQFF. Supplemented by reference TRBV2 and TRBJ2-1, the full variable domain reads EPEVTQTPSHQVTQMGQEVILRCVPISNHLYFYWYRQILGQKVEFLVSFYNNEISEKSEIFDDQFSVERPDGSNFTLKIRSTKLEDSAMYFCASSAEQGVNEQFFGPGTRLTVL.

V gene TRBV10-1 combines with J gene TRBJ2-7, with D possibly TRBD2 on 5 matching bases. Trimming pared 0 bases from V and 0 bases from J, leaving 15 bases between. The CDR3 has 17 residues. Per the germline V gene, CDR1 is WNHNN and CDR2 is SYGVQD (reference sequence). The chain's CDR3 is CASSESVFGGSSYEQYF. The CDR3 DNA reads as TGCGCCAGCAGTGAGTCGGTATTCGGTGGGAGCTCCTACGAGCAGTACTTC.

The rearrangement uses TRBV11-2 and TRBJ2-7; D unclear. The length of the CDR3 is 17 residues. The germline V and J ends were trimmed by 5 bases and 5 bases, with 25 bases remaining between them. CDR1 and CDR2 (germline): SGHAT, FQNNGV. The CDR3 DNA sequence: TGTGCCAGCAGCCCACTCCCGGCCTCTGTCCCTAGGCACGAGCAGTACTTC. Residues: CASSPLPASVPRHEQYF. Full variable domain (missing parts from reference TRBV11-2 and TRBJ2-7): EAGVAQSPRYKIIEKRQSVAFWCNPISGHATLYWYQQILGQGPKLLIQFQNNGVVDDSQLPKDRFSAERLKGVDSTLKIQPAKLEDSAVYLCASSPLPASVPRHEQYFGPGTRLTVT.

J is TRBJ2-7 and V is TRBV6-1; 11 positions match TRBD2. Trimming removed 3 bases from V and 3 bases from J; junction bases left unmatched: 4. This CDR3 comprises 15 residues. CDR1 MNHNS and CDR2 SASEGT come from the germline V gene. CDR3: CASSDGLAGFYEQYF. In nucleotides, the CDR3 is TGTGCCAGCAGTGATGGACTAGCGGGTTTCTACGAGCAGTACTTC.

The CDR3 reads CASSIRGVDRASYGYTF. CDR3 in DNA: TGTGCCAGTAGTATAAGAGGGGTCGACAGGGCCTCCTATGGCTACACCTTC. This chain links TRBV19 with TRBJ1-2; TRBD1 matches 7 bases. Germline CDR1 is LNHDA and CDR2 is SQIVND (reference sequence). This CDR3 spans 17 amino acids. The V gene end was trimmed by 2 bases and the J gene end by 4 bases; junction bases not matched to a gene: 13.

The chain recombines TRBV5-8 with TRBJ2-2; 8 bases are a match to TRBD2. Germline V gives CDR1 SGHTS, CDR2 YDEGEE. Trimming removed 1 base from V and 5 bases from J; junction bases left unmatched: 7. This CDR3 comprises 16 residues. CDR3 in amino acids: CASSLRSGSRTGELFF. The CDR3 nucleotides read TGTGCCAGCAGCTTGCGGAGCGGGAGTCGGACCGGGGAGCTGTTTTTT.

The genes are TRBV4-1 and TRBJ2-7, with TRBD2 as a possible D gene (6 bases). The germline V gene has CDR1 MGHRA and CDR2 YSYEKL. The V gene lost 3 bases and the J gene lost 0 bases, with 15 bases spanning the gap. CDR3 size: 16 residues. This chain's CDR3 is CASSHGSGESSYEQYF. The CDR3 region has the DNA TGCGCCAGCAGCCATGGGTCGGGGGAGAGCTCCTACGAGCAGTACTTC.

The V call is TRBV5-8, the J call TRBJ1-4; 9 nucleotides align to TRBD1. This CDR3 comprises 17 residues. After removal of 0 bases from V and 2 bases from J, the junction contained 5 bases not matched to a gene. Germline-derived CDR1 and CDR2 are SGHTS and YDEGEE. CDR3 amino acids: CASSLEGTGLTNEKLFF. The CDR3, as DNA: TGTGCCAGCAGCTTGGAAGGGACAGGGCTTACTAATGAAAAACTGTTTTTT.

The V and J genes are TRBV18 and TRBJ1-5, with 10 bases aligning to TRBD1. V lost 1 base, J lost 5 bases, and 2 bases stayed unmatched. This CDR3 is built from 15 residues. Germline V gives CDR1 KGHSH, CDR2 LQKENI. CDR3 DNA: TGTGCCAGCTCACCACGACAGGGGGCCGATCAGCCCCAGCATTTT. Translating it yields CASSPRQGADQPQHF.

This clone was observed a single time. The V and J genes are TRBV28 and TRBJ1-2; no firm D call. V was shortened by 1 base and J by 3 bases, with 6 bases between the two germline ends. CDR3 length: 13 amino acids. Germline assignment: CDR1 MDHEN and CDR2 SYDVKM. Here the CDR3 DNA reads TGTGCCAGCAGTTTATCCCAGGACTATGGCTACACCTTC. Amino acids: CASSLSQDYGYTF.

The rearrangement uses TRBV6-4 and TRBJ2-7; 9 nucleotides align to TRBD1. Germline V lookup: CDR1 MRHNA, CDR2 SNTAGT. The junction had 12 bases not matched to a gene; V was cut back by 3 bases and J by 6 bases. CDR3 length: 16 residues. The CDR3 loop is CASSEQPGQGLSEQYF. The CDR3 bases are TGTGCCAGCAGTGAACAACCGGGACAGGGTTTATCCGAGCAGTACTTC.

The sample holds a few counts of this clone. The genes are TRBV10-3 and TRBJ2-1; 8 nucleotides line up with TRBD1. CDR3 size: 16 residues. J was trimmed by 2 bases and V by 6 bases; bases with no gene match: 9. CDR1 is ENHRY and CDR2 is SYGVKD in the germline V gene. The CDR3 nucleotides are TGTGCCATCAGGGCCACAGGGGGGAGGACCTACAATGAGCAGTTCTTC. The encoded protein is CAIRATGGRTYNEQFF.